In this sample, the clone carrying this T cell receptor (beta chain) turned up many times. This sample was taken from a study of metastatic and nonmetastatic thyroid tumors. Not a single patient had been given any form of treatment at any point before undergoing thyroid surgery. Deletions cut 1 base from V and 12 bases from J, with 9 bases between. The CDR3 consists of 11 residues. Germline loops: CDR1 SEHNR, CDR2 FQNEAQ (reference sequence). TCRdb reprocessed the PCR reads via MiXCR. The sample consists of 10,000 to 15,000 clones, approximately 26% of them appearing once. Sequencing was carried out using tumor tissue. The TCR comes from a female donor with papillary thyroid cancer or a benign thyroid nodule (not recorded which). Some clones in this sample may be carry-over from other donors' samples. This chain uses TRBV7-9 with TRBJ2-5; tentative D call: TRBD2 (5 bases). The CDR3 bases are TGTGCCAGCAGCTTAGAACTAGTGGAGTACTTC. This translates into CASSLELVEYF.